What follows are 19 T cell receptor beta chains derived from one specimen sequenced in a study of siplizumab effects on memory and regulatory T cells. Libraries were prepared by immunoSEQ multiplex PCR; TCRdb keeps only in-frame clonotypes and omits some of them. Of tens of thousands of clones in the sample, about 90% are singletons; the top ten hold approximately 31%. The sequencing sample was made of CD8+ T cells sorted from blood. The receptors originated from a human donor in good health.

This chain links TRBV2 with TRBJ2-1, with 7 bases fitting TRBD2. CDR3 length: 14 amino acids. Germline V CDR1 and CDR2: SNHLY, FYNNEI. Germline trimming cut 8 bases from V and 1 base from J; bases unmatched to any gene: 5. The CDR3 coding sequence is TGTGCCAGCGAAGCGGGGCAATCCTACAATGAGCAGTTCTTC. As protein: CASEAGQSYNEQFF.

This chain joins TRBV15 and TRBJ1-4; D gene uncertain. The CDR3 has 13 amino acids. V was trimmed by 4 bases and J by 7 bases, leaving 10 bases between them. Germline assignment: CDR1 LNHNV and CDR2 YYDKDF (reference sequence). CDR3 sequence (DNA): TGTGCCACCAGCATACGGGCGGTTGAAAAACTGTTTTTT. Encoded protein: CATSIRAVEKLFF.

The CDR3 DNA reads as TGTGCCAGCAGACCTGGGGACGAGCAGTACTTC. It specifies CASRPGDEQYF. The rearrangement uses TRBV7-9 and TRBJ2-7, with no clear D. The CDR3 has 11 amino acids. CDR1 and CDR2 (germline): SEHNR, FQNEAQ (reference sequence). The V end lost 6 bases, the J end lost 5 bases, and 8 bases lay between the germline ends.

This clone was counted between two and nine times. This rearrangement joins TRBV19 to TRBJ1-2; 9 bases match TRBD1. CDR1 and CDR2 from the germline V gene are LNHDA and SQIVND (reference sequence). The ends lost 6 bases at V and 5 bases at J; junction bases unmatched: 13. There are 16 residues in the CDR3. The CDR3 region is CASRGEMDRGAYGYTF. The CDR3 bases are TGTGCCAGTAGGGGAGAAATGGACAGGGGAGCATATGGCTACACCTTC. Full variable domain (outside the CDR3, taken from reference TRBV19 and TRBJ1-2): DGGITQSPKYLFRKEGQNVTLSCEQNLNHDAMYWYRQDPGQGLRLIYYSQIVNDFQKGDIAEGYSVSREKKESFPLTVTSAQKNPTAFYLCASRGEMDRGAYGYTFGSGTRLTVV.

This clone was observed a handful of times. V usage is TRBV29-1 and J usage is TRBJ1-1; perhaps TRBD1 as D (6 bases). Germline lookup yields CDR1 SQVTM and CDR2 ANQGSEA. The CDR3 has 12 residues. Trimming pared 6 bases from V and 11 bases from J, leaving 19 bases between. Here the CDR3 reads CSVHRLTGGAFF. CDR3 DNA: TGCAGCGTCCATCGCTTGACAGGAGGCGCTTTCTTT.

The chain recombines TRBV19 with TRBJ1-1, with D possibly matching TRBD1 (6 bases). The V gene's germline CDR1 is LNHDA and CDR2 SQIVND (reference sequence). Between the trimmed V and J ends, which lost 3 bases and 3 bases, there was a span of 14 bases. The CDR3 contains 15 residues. DNA for the CDR3: TGTGCCAGTAGTATCATTGGGGGGCTGGACACTGAAGCTTTCTTT. Protein product: CASSIIGGLDTEAFF.

In DNA form, the CDR3 reads TGTGCCAGTACCGACAGCCAAGAGACCCAGTACTTC. Translating it yields CASTDSQETQYF. The chain recombines TRBV19 with TRBJ2-5; TRBD1 might be the D (5 bases). The CDR3 totals 12 residues. CDR1 is LNHDA, CDR2 SQIVND, per germline (reference sequence). Deletions cut 7 bases from V and 1 base from J, with 7 bases between.

V and J are TRBV9 and TRBJ2-7; D may correspond to TRBD1 or TRBD2 (5 bases each). Germline lookup yields CDR1 SGDLS and CDR2 YYNGEE. The CDR3 is made up of 15 amino acids. Trimming removed 0 bases from V and 2 bases from J, with 12 bases in between. CDR3 in amino acids: CASSVGDGTTYEQYF. The DNA of the CDR3 is TGTGCCAGCAGCGTAGGGGACGGAACCACCTACGAGCAGTACTTC. The full variable domain, its missing parts supplied by reference TRBV9 and TRBJ2-7, is DSGVTQTPKHLITATGQRVTLRCSPRSGDLSVYWYQQSLDQGLQFLIQYYNGEERAKGNILERFSAQQFPDLHSELNLSSLELGDSALYFCASSVGDGTTYEQYFGPGTRLTVT.

The V gene is TRBV11-2, the J gene TRBJ1-2; D might be TRBD1 (5 bases). Germline loops: CDR1 SGHAT, CDR2 FQNNGV. Trimming pared 6 bases from V and 8 bases from J, leaving 13 bases between. The CDR3 contains 12 residues. The CDR3 region has the DNA TGTGCCAGCAGAGCGTGGGACCTCGGCTACACCTTC. The encoded protein is CASRAWDLGYTF.

The rearrangement uses TRBV19 and TRBJ2-7; D might be TRBD2 (6 bases). There are 14 residues in the CDR3. V dropped 3 bases and J dropped 4 bases, with 13 bases sitting between them. Per the germline V gene, CDR1 is LNHDA and CDR2 is SQIVND (reference sequence). CDR3 in amino acids: CASSITGLLYEQYF. Here the CDR3 DNA reads TGTGCCAGTAGTATCACAGGACTACTTTACGAGCAGTACTTC.

The chain joins TRBV5-6 to TRBJ2-2; 11 positions match TRBD2. The CDR3 has 17 amino acids. The germline CDR1 and CDR2 sequences are SGHDT and YYEEEE. V trimming: 0 bases; J trimming: 4 bases; junction bases outside the gene matches: 5. The CDR3 protein is CASSLVSLAGVTGELFF. In nucleotides, the CDR3 is TGTGCCAGCAGCTTGGTTTCACTAGCGGGAGTCACCGGGGAGCTGTTTTTT.

This clone was found once. A junction boundary mismatches the germline segment, possibly from a read error. The chain has TRBV4-2 and TRBJ2-3; 13 nucleotides match TRBD2. Germline CDR1 is LGHNA and CDR2 is YNFKEQ. This CDR3 comprises 14 residues. The CDR3 here is CASSQEAGTSGILF. For the CDR3, the DNA is TGTGCCAGCAGCCAAGAGGCCGGGACTAGCGGGATACTTTTT.

The V gene is TRBV27, the J gene TRBJ2-2; 7 bases align to TRBD1. Germline lookup yields CDR1 MNHEY and CDR2 SMNVEV (reference sequence). This CDR3 has 15 amino acids. V trimming: 5 bases; J trimming: 9 bases; junction bases outside the gene matches: 12. The CDR3 region is CASSRRQGWDRELFF. For the CDR3, the DNA is TGTGCCAGCAGTCGTCGACAGGGTTGGGACAGGGAGCTGTTTTTT.

The CDR3 reads CASSPDETNTGELFF. The CDR3 region has the DNA TGTGCCAGCAGTCCGGACGAAACGAACACCGGGGAGCTGTTTTTT. J is TRBJ2-2 and V is TRBV6-1; no definite D call. The CDR3 has 15 residues. The germline CDR1 and CDR2 sequences are MNHNS and SASEGT. The V end was cut by 5 bases, the J end by 0 bases, with 10 bases between.

This chain links TRBV6-1 with TRBJ1-1; D remains ambiguous. Germline V gene sequence: CDR1 MNHNS, CDR2 SASEGT. Trimming shortened V by 5 bases and J by 5 bases, and 12 bases separated the two germline ends. This CDR3 is 13 amino acids long. CDR3 DNA sequence: TGTGCCAGCAGTCCCATAGTTACTACTGAAGCTTTCTTT. Translation gives CASSPIVTTEAFF.

V gene TRBV5-6 combines with J gene TRBJ2-7; D perhaps matches TRBD2 (5 bases). V was shortened by 0 bases and J by 0 bases, with 7 bases between the two germline ends. The CDR3 is 14 residues long. Germline V gives CDR1 SGHDT, CDR2 YYEEEE. CDR3 amino acids: CASSLGLSSYEQYF. DNA of the CDR3: TGTGCCAGCAGCTTGGGACTAAGCTCCTACGAGCAGTACTTC. Looking up the rest from reference TRBV5-6 and TRBJ2-7 gives the full variable domain: DAGVTQSPTHLIKTRGQQVTLRCSPKSGHDTVSWYQQALGQGPQFIFQYYEEEERQRGNFPDRFSGHQFPNYSSELNVNALLLGDSALYLCASSLGLSSYEQYFGPGTRLTVT.

The rearrangement links TRBV4-1 to TRBJ2-1; 8 nucleotides line up with TRBD2. This CDR3 is 16 amino acids long. Germline V gene sequence: CDR1 MGHRA, CDR2 YSYEKL. The J segment lost 2 bases and the V segment lost 6 bases, leaving 9 bases of the junction unmatched. CDR3 region: CASSGFSGAAYNEQFF. The CDR3 nucleotides read TGCGCCAGCAGTGGATTTAGCGGGGCTGCCTACAATGAGCAGTTCTTC.

The rearrangement joins TRBV18 to TRBJ2-3; D is unresolved. The CDR3 is 17 residues long. V shed 2 bases and J shed 1 base, with 16 bases lying between them. The germline V gene encodes CDR1 KGHSH and CDR2 LQKENI. CDR3 in DNA: TGTGCCAGCTCACCAAGTCCCTTCCTTGGGGGCACAGATACGCAGTATTTT. Translating gives CASSPSPFLGGTDTQYF. Complete variable domain (other parts from reference TRBV18 and TRBJ2-3): NAGVMQNPRHLVRRRGQEARLRCSPMKGHSHVYWYRQLPEEGLKFMVYLQKENIIDESGMPKERFSAEFPKEGPSILRIQQVVRGDSAAYFCASSPSPFLGGTDTQYFGPGTRLTVL.

This clone was recorded a few times. The J gene is TRBJ1-1, the V gene TRBV29-1; D possibly corresponds to TRBD1 (6 bases). Trimming removed 6 bases from V and 4 bases from J, with 12 bases in between. Germline V gives CDR1 SQVTM, CDR2 ANQGSEA. The CDR3 totals 12 residues. The CDR3 DNA follows: TGCAGCGTCGGGGGAGGGGGCACTGAAGCTTTCTTT. This sequence encodes CSVGGGGTEAFF.